Following are 20 T cell receptor beta chains from one sample sequenced in a study of identical twins. In TCRdb, the 5' RACE reads were re-called with MiXCR into one record per CDR3 protein. The sample lists around 200,000 distinct CDR3 sequences, around 10% seen once, with roughly 5% in the top ten. Material: memory (CD45RO+) T cells sorted from blood. The receptors shown here come from a woman aged 18-29 years in good health.

This clonotype was detected only a few times. This sequence joins TRBV5-1 and TRBJ2-3; TRBD1 agrees at 8 bases. CDR1 is SGHRS, CDR2 YFSETQ, per germline. The CDR3 extends over 15 amino acids. The ends lost 1 base at V and 6 bases at J; junction bases unmatched: 7. CDR3: CASSLRAGGADTQYF. The DNA of the CDR3 is TGCGCCAGCAGCTTGAGAGCAGGGGGCGCGGATACGCAGTATTTT. Filled out from reference TRBV5-1 and TRBJ2-3, the complete variable domain reads KAGVTQTPRYLIKTRGQQVTLSCSPISGHRSVSWYQQTPGQGLQFLFEYFSETQRNKGNFPGRFSGRQFSNSRSEMNVSTLELGDSALYLCASSLRAGGADTQYFGPGTRLTVL.

This clonotype was detected a few times. The chain couples TRBV3-1 to TRBJ2-3; 7 bases agree with TRBD1. The germline V gene has CDR1 LGHDT and CDR2 YNNKEL (reference sequence). Trimming cost V 0 bases and J 0 bases; bases outside gene matches: 6. The CDR3 runs 17 residues. CDR3: CASSQEGTDLSTDTQYF. CDR3 DNA: TGTGCCAGCAGCCAAGAAGGGACAGACTTAAGCACAGATACGCAGTATTTT.

This clonotype turned up a few times. The chain combines TRBV10-3 with TRBJ2-2, with no clear D. Deletions cut 0 bases from V and 6 bases from J, with 11 bases between. Germline lookup yields CDR1 ENHRY and CDR2 SYGVKD. The CDR3 spans 15 residues. CDR3 DNA sequence: TGTGCCATCAGTGAGTCCAGCAAGGCCGCCGGGGAGCTGTTTTTT. As protein: CAISESSKAAGELFF.

This clonotype was seen many times. The chain carries TRBV12-3 or TRBV12-4 and TRBJ1-4; tentatively, D is TRBD1 (6 bases). CDR3 length: 14 amino acids. V dropped 7 bases and J dropped 4 bases, with 13 bases sitting between them. This CDR3 is CASMDGGHNEKLFF. The CDR3 coding sequence is TGTGCCAGCATGGACGGGGGACATAATGAAAAACTGTTTTTT.

The rearrangement links TRBV2 to TRBJ1-2; D is undetermined. With 6 bases removed from V and 6 bases from J, the gap between germline ends came to 11 bases. Germline CDR1 reads SNHLY; CDR2 reads FYNNEI. The CDR3 runs 12 residues. CDR3 region: CASRQTLDGYTF. CDR3 sequence (DNA): TGTGCCAGCAGGCAGACCTTAGATGGCTACACCTTC.

The sample holds many counts of this clonotype. The chain is built from TRBV5-6 and TRBJ2-5; 9 bases match TRBD2. CDR3 size: 16 residues. The germline gives CDR1 SGHDT, CDR2 YYEEEE. Trimming took 0 bases from V and 2 from J; bases not matched to a gene: 5. This CDR3 is CASSLESGGSQETQYF. The CDR3 DNA reads TGTGCCAGCAGCTTGGAAAGCGGGGGGTCACAAGAGACCCAGTACTTC.

This clonotype showed up just a few times. V and J are TRBV7-2 and TRBJ2-1; 13 bases are shared with TRBD2. This CDR3 has 15 amino acids. Germline V gene data show CDR1 as SGHTA and CDR2 as FQGNSA. V was pared by 5 bases and J by 9 bases, with 7 bases of the junction left unmatched. CDR3 loop: CASSLTLAGGSEQFF. The CDR3 DNA is TGTGCCAGCAGCCTCACACTAGCGGGAGGGAGTGAGCAGTTCTTC.

The chain recombines TRBV15 with TRBJ2-5; 8 positions agree with TRBD1. The CDR3 contains 15 residues. Looked up from germline, CDR1 is LNHNV and CDR2 is YYDKDF (reference sequence). J lost 2 bases, V lost 8 bases, and 10 bases had no gene match. CDR3 sequence reads: CATAPNDRGQETQYF. In DNA, the CDR3 is TGTGCCACCGCACCAAATGACAGGGGTCAAGAGACCCAGTACTTC.

The V gene is TRBV7-2, the J gene TRBJ2-3; a possible D gene is TRBD2 (7 bases). The germline CDR1 and CDR2 sequences are SGHTA and FQGNSA. This CDR3 has 16 amino acids. V was clipped by 1 base and J by 8 bases, with 19 bases between them. The CDR3 sequence is CASSLGLGGRGGTQYF. The CDR3 DNA follows: TGTGCCAGCAGCTTAGGTTTAGGCGGGAGAGGGGGTACGCAGTATTTT.

The genes are TRBV6-1 and TRBJ2-3, with a tentative D call TRBD2 (6 bases). The CDR3 covers 14 residues. V lost 9 bases and J 3 bases, leaving 16 bases between the germline ends. Looked up from germline, CDR1 is MNHNS and CDR2 is SASEGT. As DNA, the CDR3 is TGTGCCAGTCGGTGGGAGGAAGGGACAGATACGCAGTATTTT. Residues: CASRWEEGTDTQYF.

This clonotype was seen more than once but under ten times. The V and J genes are TRBV30 and TRBJ1-6, with TRBD1 matching over 7 bases. The CDR3 sequence is 13 residues long. The germline V gene has CDR1 GTSNPN and CDR2 SVGIG (reference sequence). The V gene end was trimmed by 3 bases and the J gene end by 7 bases; junction bases not matched to a gene: 3. Written as DNA, the CDR3 is TGTGCCTGGAGGGGGACAGTAAATTCACCCCTCCACTTT. It codes for CAWRGTVNSPLHF.

This clonotype was counted between two and nine times. The chain links TRBV3-1 to TRBJ2-3; D unresolved. Germline V lookup: CDR1 LGHDT, CDR2 YNNKEL (reference sequence). The CDR3 contains 13 residues. Trimming left V 0 bases short and J 7 bases short, with 8 bases between. The CDR3 DNA reads as TGTGCCAGCAGCCAAGATAGGCTAAATACGCAGTATTTT. Protein product: CASSQDRLNTQYF.

The rearrangement joins TRBV29-1 to TRBJ2-3; D is unresolved. The V gene's germline CDR1 is SQVTM and CDR2 ANQGSEA. The CDR3 consists of 12 residues. V lost 6 bases, J lost 6 bases, and 13 bases lay in between. CDR3 sequence (DNA): TGCAGCGTCAATGATGGGCGGGATACGCAGTATTTT. The encoded protein is CSVNDGRDTQYF.

This clonotype was counted ten times or more. The junction and the germline gene differ at one end; a read error may be behind it. J is TRBJ2-1 and V is TRBV5-5; D not certain. The germline CDR1 and CDR2 sequences are SGHKS and YYEKEE (reference sequence). This CDR3 spans 15 amino acids. The CDR3 DNA reads as TGTGCCGGCAGCTCCGCCGTGGGCTCCTACAATGAGCAGTTCTTC. It specifies CAGSSAVGSYNEQFF.

This clonotype showed up just a few times. The chain carries TRBV5-1 and TRBJ1-4, with D possibly TRBD1 on 6 matching bases. From germline, CDR1 is SGHRS and CDR2 YFSETQ. The CDR3 has 15 residues. The V end was cut by 4 bases, the J end by 5 bases, with 15 bases between. CDR3 amino acids: CASSPQGSDNEKLFF. The CDR3 nucleotides are TGCGCCAGCAGCCCCCAGGGGTCGGACAATGAAAAACTGTTTTTT.

The sample holds one count of this clonotype. One junction end disagrees with the germline gene, perhaps due to a read error. The J gene is TRBJ2-2, the V gene TRBV5-5; TRBD1 is a possible D gene (5 bases). The CDR3 runs 13 residues. Per the germline V gene, CDR1 is SGHKS and CDR2 is YYEKEE (reference sequence). In nucleotides, the CDR3 is TGTGCCAGCAGCCCCGTGGACACCTGGGAGCTGTTTTTT. It yields the protein CASSPVDTWELFF. Using reference TRBV5-5 and TRBJ2-2 for the parts outside the CDR3, the full variable domain is DAGVTQSPTHLIKTRGQQVTLRCSPISGHKSVSWYQQVLGQGPQFIFQYYEKEERGRGNFPDRFSARQFPNYSSELNVNALLLGDSALYLCASSPVDTWELFFGEGSRLTVL.

In this sample, this clonotype turned up a few times. The rearrangement uses TRBV12-3 or TRBV12-4 and TRBJ2-2; a possible D gene is TRBD1 (5 bases). The CDR3 is 12 residues long. V was cut by 6 bases and J by 7 bases, with 9 bases left in between. CDR3 DNA sequence: TGTGCCAGCAGCCCAGGGTTCGGGGAGCTGTTTTTT. This codes for CASSPGFGELFF.

The rearrangement uses TRBV12-3 or TRBV12-4 and TRBJ1-3; 12 nucleotides match TRBD1. V shed 8 bases and J 8 bases; nucleotides not matched to a gene: 16. The CDR3 spans 17 residues. Here the CDR3 DNA reads TGTGCCAGCCAACCGGGACAGGGGGCTTTCGAGGCGGACACCATATATTTT. Protein product: CASQPGQGAFEADTIYF.

The chain carries TRBV21-1 and TRBJ1-1; the table's D gene call, TRBD1, was not cross checked with the DNA. TRBV21-1 is reported as a pseudogene. This CDR3 comprises 14 residues. The CDR3 nucleotides read TGTGCCAGCAGCCTTCCAGGGGGGTGCACTGAAGCTTTCTTT. Its translation: CASSLPGGCTEAFF.

The chain has TRBV7-2 and TRBJ2-4, with D possibly TRBD1 on 6 matching bases. The CDR3 contains 13 residues. With 6 bases removed from V and 11 bases from J, the gap between germline ends came to 17 bases. The germline CDR1 and CDR2 sequences are SGHTA and FQGNSA. DNA of the CDR3: TGTGCCAGCAGTTCCAACAGGGATTCCGTTCAGTACTTC. Encoded protein: CASSSNRDSVQYF. The full variable domain, rest sourced from reference TRBV7-2 and TRBJ2-4, is GAGVSQSPSNKVTEKGKDVELRCDPISGHTALYWYRQSLGQGLEFLIYFQGNSAPDKSGLPSDRFSAERTGGSVSTLTIQRTQQEDSAVYLCASSSNRDSVQYFGAGTRLSVL.